The clone carrying this T cell receptor (beta chain) has only one observation. Its antigen is as yet unknown. PCR employed 60 Vbeta and 13 Jbeta primers. The data were produced by immunoSEQ multiplex PCR, yet TCRdb's version contains in-frame clones alone and is incomplete. The table records fewer than 300,000 clones, about four fifths of them present only once. These data originate in a study of cytomegalovirus exposure and HLA in healthy donors. With 6 bases removed from V and 8 bases from J, the gap between germline ends came to 16 bases. Germline-derived CDR1 and CDR2 are MDHEN and SYDVKM. CDR3 size: 13 residues. Broader study findings: Most TCR sequences were rare, but some public TCRs occurred in many donors.

The sequenced material came from PBMCs. This chain connects TRBV28 to TRBJ1-2, with a possible D match to TRBD1 (6 bases). This TCR was sampled from a girl under 10 years old in good health and CMV-seronegative. CDR3 residues: CASRIGGGRGYTF. CDR3 coding DNA: TGTGCCAGCAGAATAGGGGGGGGGAGGGGCTACACCTTC.